This TCR beta chain was recorded in a study of Ad26.COV2.S vaccination and SARS-CoV-2 variants. Whole-study context: Donor was one of the participants in the Ad26.COV2.S arm of the COV1001 trial.

This table comes from immunoSEQ multiplex PCR, and its TCRdb copy is limited to in-frame clones, with some not included. The data show about 500,000 clones, 80% to 90% seen once. Treatment of the sample: over 15 received Ad26.COV2.S at low or high dose, single or two shots; 5 received placebo; per-sample allocation not given. Day 63 after the first vaccine or placebo injection was the time point for sampling. Germline CDR1 reads MNHEY; CDR2 reads SVGAGI. V lost 0 bases and J 4 bases, leaving 7 bases between the germline ends. The CDR3 sequence is 15 residues long. The input for sequencing was peripheral blood, taken in a trial of Ad26.COV2.S vaccine versus placebo. This receptor was identified in a person aged 18 to 59 who received the Ad26.COV2.S COVID-19 vaccine or a placebo. The gene calls are TRBV6-5 and TRBJ1-6; no clear D gene. The CDR3 bases are TGTGCCAGCAGTTACTCGAATGAGTATAATTCACCCCTCCACTTT. It specifies CASSYSNEYNSPLHF.